Following are 17 T cell receptor beta chains from one sample sequenced in a study of blood T cell repertoires in COVID-19. Produced via immunoSEQ multiplex PCR; TCRdb's table is partial and in-frame only. The sample carries approximately 100,000 clones, roughly 76% recorded once. The sequenced sample was peripheral blood. Receptors were obtained from a human donor in a cohort sampled during active COVID-19.

V usage is TRBV7-8 and J usage is TRBJ2-1; 7 nucleotides match TRBD2. CDR1 and CDR2 from the germline V gene are SGHVS and FQNEAQ. V gave up 5 bases and J gave up 1 base; unmatched junction bases: 14. The CDR3 sequence is 18 residues long. In nucleotides, the CDR3 is TGTGCCAGCAGCGCCGCTTTCCTAGCGGACCTTTCCTACAATGAGCAGTTCTTC. Translation: CASSAAFLADLSYNEQFF.

This clone was seen a single time. The chain has TRBV7-2 and TRBJ1-5, with a tentative D call TRBD1 (6 bases). CDR3 length: 14 amino acids. The V end was cut by 5 bases, the J end by 2 bases, with 10 bases between. Germline V gene data show CDR1 as SGHTA and CDR2 as FQGNSA. The CDR3 here is CASSPDSRNQPQHF. Here the CDR3 DNA reads TGTGCCAGCAGCCCGGACAGCCGCAATCAGCCCCAGCATTTT.

The rearrangement uses TRBV11-3 and TRBJ2-7, with 7 bases lining up with TRBD2. The CDR3 is 19 amino acids. Germline V lookup: CDR1 SGHNT, CDR2 YENEEA. Trimming took 0 bases from V and 0 from J; bases not matched to a gene: 14. DNA of the CDR3: TGTGCCAGCAGCTTAGACCCCTACCGGGAGGCAGCGCGCTCCTACGAGCAGTACTTC. Its translation is CASSLDPYREAARSYEQYF.

V usage is TRBV6-5 and J usage is TRBJ1-6; tentatively, D is TRBD1 (5 bases). Trimming took 6 bases from V and 5 from J, leaving 11 bases between them. CDR1 MNHEY and CDR2 SVGAGI come from the germline V gene. This CDR3 is built from 14 residues. CDR3 nucleotides: TGTGCCAGCAGGCGCGACAGCGATAATTCACCCCTCCACTTT. Its translation is CASRRDSDNSPLHF.

The chain has TRBV6-4 and TRBJ2-1; tentative D call: TRBD2 (6 bases). This CDR3 comprises 15 residues. Germline V gene sequence: CDR1 MRHNA, CDR2 SNTAGT. V was shortened by 0 bases and J by 10 bases, with 16 bases between the two germline ends. CDR3 sequence reads: CASSDSYRELGEQFF. The CDR3 DNA reads as TGTGCCAGCAGTGACTCTTACCGGGAGCTCGGGGAGCAGTTCTTC.

The V call is TRBV12-5, the J call TRBJ1-5, with TRBD1 matching 10 bases. The germline CDR1 and CDR2 sequences are LGHNT and FRNRAP. The CDR3 runs to 18 residues. The ends lost 2 bases at V and 3 bases at J; junction bases unmatched: 10. The CDR3 nucleotides read TGTGCTAGTGGTTTGCCCCCGGGACAGGGGAGGATCAATCAGCCCCAGCATTTT. It codes for CASGLPPGQGRINQPQHF.

The rearrangement uses TRBV28 and TRBJ1-2; D gene ambiguous. CDR1 and CDR2 from the germline V gene are MDHEN and SYDVKM. CDR3 length: 15 residues. V was shortened by 5 bases and J by 0 bases, with 13 bases between the two germline ends. Here the CDR3 DNA reads TGTGCCAGCAGTCGCCCCGGGGTAGCTAACTATGGCTACACCTTC. This encodes CASSRPGVANYGYTF.

The gene calls are TRBV19 and TRBJ2-1; 8 bases map to TRBD2. V lost 5 bases to trimming and J lost 2 bases; unmatched junction nucleotides: 2. This CDR3 spans 14 amino acids. Looked up from germline, CDR1 is LNHDA and CDR2 is SQIVND (reference sequence). The CDR3 region has the DNA TGTGCCAGTAGTCGGGGACTAGCCTACAATGAGCAGTTCTTC. It translates to CASSRGLAYNEQFF.

A single count supports this clone. This chain connects TRBV10-1 to TRBJ1-4; 8 bases line up with TRBD1. CDR3 length: 17 residues. The germline CDR1 and CDR2 sequences are WNHNN and SYGVQD (reference sequence). J was trimmed by 4 bases and V by 5 bases; bases with no gene match: 12. The CDR3 sequence: CASSYTGGIGGNEKLFF. In nucleotides, the CDR3 is TGCGCCAGCAGTTACACAGGGGGAATAGGGGGTAATGAAAAACTGTTTTTT.

The chain couples TRBV29-1 to TRBJ2-7; 7 bases line up with TRBD2. The germline gives CDR1 SQVTM, CDR2 ANQGSEA. The CDR3 is 15 residues long. The trim removed 3 bases at V and 3 bases at J, leaving 11 bases unmatched. CDR3 protein: CSVDLGGGYLYEQYF. The CDR3 DNA sequence: TGCAGCGTTGACTTAGGCGGGGGATACCTCTACGAGCAGTACTTC.

This sequence joins TRBV6-5 and TRBJ1-1, with TRBD1 matching 9 bases. The CDR3 consists of 14 residues. Germline V lookup: CDR1 MNHEY, CDR2 SVGAGI. The V segment lost 6 bases and the J segment 6 bases; nucleotides outside the gene matches: 8. This CDR3 reads CASRFDRGYAEAFF. The CDR3 DNA follows: TGTGCCAGCAGATTCGACAGGGGGTATGCTGAAGCTTTCTTT.

The rearrangement links TRBV3-1 (or the pseudogene TRBV3-2) to TRBJ2-5; D unresolved. The germline V gene has CDR1 LGHDT and CDR2 YNNKEL (reference sequence). The CDR3 covers 13 residues. The V end lost 4 bases, the J end lost 4 bases, and 10 bases lay between the germline ends. The CDR3 DNA reads as TGTGCCAGCAGCCCCCAAGCCGTAGAGACCCAGTACTTC. Its translation is CASSPQAVETQYF.

The V call is TRBV30, the J call TRBJ2-7; TRBD1 matches at 9 bases. This CDR3 spans 13 amino acids. The V gene end was trimmed by 7 bases and the J gene end by 2 bases; junction bases not matched to a gene: 6. Looked up from germline, CDR1 is GTSNPN and CDR2 is SVGIG (reference sequence). DNA of the CDR3: TGTGCCTACAACAGGGGGCTAACCTACGAGCAGTACTTC. Its protein is CAYNRGLTYEQYF.

The chain joins TRBV2 to TRBJ2-7; TRBD1 agrees at 9 bases. V dropped 5 bases and J dropped 5; count of bases not matched to a gene: 7. Germline assignment: CDR1 SNHLY and CDR2 FYNNEI. CDR3 length: 14 amino acids. DNA for the CDR3: TGTGCCAGCAGTACCGGGACAGGGAGGGACGAGCAGTACTTC. Amino acids: CASSTGTGRDEQYF.

This sequence joins TRBV12-3 or TRBV12-4 and TRBJ2-7; TRBD2 agrees at 7 bases. The CDR3 is 13 residues long. Germline trimming cut 4 bases from V and 3 bases from J; bases unmatched to any gene: 3. CDR3 amino acids: CASSSGLVYEQYF. The CDR3 coding sequence is TGTGCCAGCAGTTCCGGACTAGTCTACGAGCAGTACTTC.

This clone was recorded once. The chain employs TRBV6-5 and TRBJ1-2, with D possibly matching TRBD1 (6 bases). V gave up 6 bases and J gave up 2 bases, with 16 bases separating them. CDR3 length: 15 residues. The germline V gene has CDR1 MNHEY and CDR2 SVGAGI. CDR3: CASRDNTGTNYGYTF. CDR3 bases: TGTGCCAGCAGAGATAACACAGGGACCAACTATGGCTACACCTTC.

The gene calls are TRBV4-2 and TRBJ1-3, with D perhaps matching TRBD1 (5 bases). Trimming shortened V by 0 bases and J by 0 bases, and 12 bases separated the two germline ends. CDR3 size: 17 residues. The germline V gene has CDR1 LGHNA and CDR2 YNFKEQ. The CDR3 DNA reads as TGTGCCAGCAGCCAAGAGGGACTCCTTAACTCTGGAAACACCATATATTTT. This translates into CASSQEGLLNSGNTIYF.